This TCR beta chain was profiled in a study of naive CD8 T cells in extremely preterm neonates. Here immunoSEQ multiplex PCR was the method, and the copy in TCRdb shows in-frame clones only, minus some. The sample has several thousand clones; roughly 98% are singletons. Overall study findings and caveats: iChao1 richness was lowest in preterm neonates, significantly versus all ages. Compared with older groups, preterm CDR3s were shorter, with fewer N additions and less trimming. Preterm neonates shared more CDR3 nucleotide sequences (approximately 2.7%) than older groups.

Germline values: CDR1 MRHNA, CDR2 SNTAGT. The CDR3 runs to 16 residues. Deletions cut 3 bases from V and 5 bases from J, with 19 bases between. Note on this clone: The antigen remains undetermined.

This clonotype was sampled from a human donor in good health. The gene calls are TRBV6-4 and TRBJ1-2; perhaps TRBD1 as D (5 bases). Sequencing was performed on naive CD8+ T cells from blood. CDR3 protein: CASSETRRDGRYGYTF. In nucleotides, the CDR3 is TGTGCCAGCAGTGAAACAAGGCGGGACGGGAGATATGGCTACACCTTC.